Below, 8 T cell receptor beta chains from the same sample are listed, as sequenced in a study of shared clonotypes between healthy human individuals. Sequencing was performed with immunoSEQ multiplex PCR; in TCRdb, only in-frame clones are kept and a portion is missing. The repertoire includes roughly 2.1 million clones, 85% to 95% of them detected once, and roughly 1.8% sits in the top ten. Naive CD8 cells lacked CD45RO, underwent positive selection for CCR7 and left out terminally differentiated effector memory CD45RA+ cells. Sequencing used naive CD8+ T cells from PBMCs. These receptors were taken from a man between 18 and 35 years old in good health. Some clones in this sample may be carry-over from other donors' samples.

This chain links TRBV11-3 with TRBJ2-5, with 8 bases identical to TRBD1. In germline, CDR1 is SGHNT, CDR2 YENEEA. CDR3 length equals 14 residues. With V trimmed by 5 bases and J by 4 bases, 6 bases remained unmatched. The CDR3 DNA reads as TGTGCCAGCAGCCTGGGGCAGGGGGCAGAGACCCAGTACTTC. Amino acid sequence: CASSLGQGAETQYF.

CDR3 nucleotides: TGTGCCAGCAGCCGTGATTTTAGGGATGAAGCTTTCTTT. This encodes CASSRDFRDEAFF. V is TRBV7-6 and J is TRBJ1-1; D uncertain. Germline-derived CDR1 and CDR2 are SGHVS and FNYEAQ. Trimming removed 5 bases at V and 7 bases at J, with 14 bases between. This CDR3 is 13 amino acids long.

This clone was detected only once. Written as DNA, the CDR3 is TGTGCCAGCATGGCCGGGACTAGCGGCTACGAGCAGTACTTC. As protein: CASMAGTSGYEQYF. The chain carries TRBV6-6 and TRBJ2-7, with 11 bases matching TRBD2. The CDR3 is made up of 14 amino acids. Unmatched junction bases numbered 5, after V lost 7 bases and J lost 3 bases. Germline V gene data show CDR1 as MNHNY and CDR2 as SVGAGI (reference sequence).

The chain has TRBV18 and TRBJ2-1; TRBD2 matches at 8 bases. The CDR3 spans 17 residues. Germline trimming cut 2 bases from V and 6 bases from J; bases unmatched to any gene: 12. The germline gives CDR1 KGHSH, CDR2 LQKENI. The CDR3 is CASSPEEVAGRSNEQFF. CDR3 bases: TGTGCCAGCTCACCAGAAGAGGTAGCGGGGAGGTCCAATGAGCAGTTCTTC.

The chain combines TRBV7-8 with TRBJ2-7, with 8 bases lining up with TRBD1. V was clipped by 4 bases and J by 4 bases; unmatched bases: 9. CDR1 is SGHVS, CDR2 FQNEAQ, per germline. This CDR3 comprises 15 residues. The CDR3: CASSYQDRGYYEQYF. CDR3 coding DNA: TGTGCCAGCAGCTACCAAGACAGGGGCTATTACGAGCAGTACTTC. The full variable domain, completed using reference TRBV7-8 and TRBJ2-7, is GAGVSQSPRYKVAKRGQDVALRCDPISGHVSLFWYQQALGQGPEFLTYFQNEAQLDKSGLPSDRFFAERPEGSVSTLKIQRTQQEDSAVYLCASSYQDRGYYEQYFGPGTRLTVT.

Only one count was recorded for this clone. The chain carries TRBV2 and TRBJ2-1; D not resolved. The CDR3 is made up of 11 amino acids. Germline lookup yields CDR1 SNHLY and CDR2 FYNNEI. With 10 bases removed from V and 8 bases from J, the gap between germline ends came to 12 bases. The CDR3 coding sequence is TGTGCCATCCAATCTACGCATGAGCAGTTCTTC. Amino acid sequence: CAIQSTHEQFF.

The rearrangement joins TRBV2 to TRBJ2-2; 9 nucleotides align to TRBD2. Germline V gives CDR1 SNHLY, CDR2 FYNNEI. Trimming cost V 8 bases and J 6 bases; bases outside gene matches: 10. The CDR3 covers 15 residues. The CDR3 DNA reads TGTGCCAGCCTCTTCGAGGGACTAGCCTCCGGGGAGCTGTTTTTT. It encodes CASLFEGLASGELFF.

The rearrangement joins TRBV7-9 to TRBJ2-7; 15 positions agree with TRBD2. The CDR3 runs 16 residues. V lost 4 bases and J lost 8; bases outside the gene matches: 9. The germline gives CDR1 SEHNR, CDR2 FQNEAQ (reference sequence). The CDR3 here is CASSSTGTSGRWQQYF. Here the CDR3 DNA reads TGTGCCAGCAGCTCAACTGGGACTAGCGGGAGGTGGCAGCAGTACTTC.